This T cell receptor (beta chain) was recovered during a study of cytomegalovirus exposure and HLA in healthy donors. The CDR3 consists of 14 residues. V was shortened by 5 bases and J by 0 bases, with 11 bases between the two germline ends. Per germline, CDR1 LNHDA and CDR2 SQIVND (reference sequence). General study findings and limits: In vitro testing confirmed a few CMV-associated chains as specific for CMV antigens.

The data were produced by immunoSEQ multiplex PCR, yet TCRdb's version contains in-frame clones alone and is incomplete. The table has 130,000 to 150,000 clones, around 90% seen once; the top ten hold about 3.5%. An approximately 130-subject validation cohort, separate from the 666-subject first cohort, supplied the donors. This clone was seen only once. Antigen unknown. Sequenced sample: PBMCs. This chain joins TRBV19 and TRBJ2-7, with a weak D call TRBD1 (6 bases). This TCR was recovered from a woman aged 18-29 years in good health and CMV-seropositive. CDR3 bases: TGTGCCAGTAGTGAGCGGACAGTCTCCTACGAGCAGTACTTC. It is translated as CASSERTVSYEQYF.